This is a list of T cell receptor beta chains from one sample in a study of blood T cell repertoires in COVID-19. Sequencing was performed with immunoSEQ multiplex PCR; in TCRdb, only in-frame clones are kept and a portion is missing. This sample has about 98,000 clones; about 87% occur once, and the top ten carry about 2.9%. Sequences were obtained from peripheral blood. These receptors were collected from a man aged 45 to 65 with active or convalescent COVID-19. Both conserved end residues are part of each CDR3. The D gene is left open where the match is weak. Size is stated for part of the rows, as once, few or many counts, or as a class when the clone is expanded.

j_call: TRBJ2-2; clone_size: -; d_call: TRBD1; v_call: TRBV9; cdr3_nt: TGTGCCAGCAGCGTAGGGACAGGATCAAACACCGGGGAGCTGTTTTTT; cdr3_aa: CASSVGTGSNTGELFF
j_call: TRBJ2-2; clone_size: once; d_call: -; v_call: TRBV6-5; cdr3_nt: TGTGCCAGCAGTTACTCCGGACTGCTATGGACCGGGGAGCTGTTTTTT; cdr3_aa: CASSYSGLLWTGELFF
j_call: TRBJ1-5; clone_size: few; d_call: TRBD1; v_call: TRBV19; cdr3_nt: TGTGCCAGTAGCGGGACAGGAGGAAATCAGCCCCAGCATTTT; cdr3_aa: CASSGTGGNQPQHF
j_call: TRBJ1-1; clone_size: -; d_call: TRBD1; v_call: TRBV19; cdr3_nt: TGTGCCAGTAGTATGGACAGGGTGTGGACTGAAGCTTTCTTT; cdr3_aa: CASSMDRVWTEAFF
j_call: TRBJ1-2; clone_size: -; d_call: TRBD1; v_call: TRBV7-8; cdr3_nt: TGTGCCAGCAGCCACGGACAGGCTAACTATGGCTACACCTTC; cdr3_aa: CASSHGQANYGYTF
j_call: TRBJ1-5; clone_size: few; d_call: TRBD1; v_call: TRBV3-1/TRBV3-2; cdr3_nt: TGTGCCAGCAGCACAGGGGACAGTAATCAGCCCCAGCATTTT; cdr3_aa: CASSTGDSNQPQHF
j_call: TRBJ2-3; clone_size: -; d_call: TRBD2; v_call: TRBV11-2; cdr3_nt: TGTGCCAGCAGCGCGGGGGGGCAGCGGACAGATACGCAGTATTTT; cdr3_aa: CASSAGGQRTDTQYF
j_call: TRBJ2-6; clone_size: -; d_call: TRBD2; v_call: TRBV2; cdr3_nt: TGTGCCAGCAGAACTAGCGGGGGGGCCCATGGGGCCAACGTCCTGACTTTC; cdr3_aa: CASRTSGGAHGANVLTF
j_call: TRBJ1-1; clone_size: -; d_call: TRBD1; v_call: TRBV10-1; cdr3_nt: TGCGCCAGCGCCTTCGGGACAGGGGGCACTGAAGCTTTCTTT; cdr3_aa: CASAFGTGGTEAFF
j_call: TRBJ1-4; clone_size: -; d_call: -; v_call: TRBV27; cdr3_nt: TGTGCCAGCAGCCTCCTGAAGGGGTGGGATGAAAAACTGTTTTTT; cdr3_aa: CASSLLKGWDEKLFF
j_call: TRBJ2-7; clone_size: -; d_call: -; v_call: TRBV30; cdr3_nt: TGTGCCTGGAGTGTAGGAGGGGTGTACGAGCAGTACTTC; cdr3_aa: CAWSVGGVYEQYF
j_call: TRBJ2-3; clone_size: -; d_call: TRBD2; v_call: TRBV18; cdr3_nt: TGTGCCAGCTCACCAAACCCTAGCGGGGATGGAGATACGCAGTATTTT; cdr3_aa: CASSPNPSGDGDTQYF
j_call: TRBJ2-3; clone_size: -; d_call: -; v_call: TRBV5-1; cdr3_nt: TGCGCCAGCGAGGCGGGGGCCCGCACAGATACGCAGTATTTT; cdr3_aa: CASEAGARTDTQYF
j_call: TRBJ1-2; clone_size: -; d_call: -; v_call: TRBV12-3/TRBV12-4; cdr3_nt: TGTGCCAGCAGTAGACGGGTGGGCTATGGCTACACCTTC; cdr3_aa: CASSRRVGYGYTF
j_call: TRBJ2-2; clone_size: -; d_call: -; v_call: TRBV6-6; cdr3_nt: TGTGCCAGCAGGCACATTTCCGGGGGGAACACCGGGGAGCTGTTTTTT; cdr3_aa: CASRHISGGNTGELFF
j_call: TRBJ1-1; clone_size: -; d_call: -; v_call: TRBV6-6; cdr3_nt: TGTGCCAGCAGTTACTCGGAGGGAAACACTGAAGCTTTCTTT; cdr3_aa: CASSYSEGNTEAFF
j_call: TRBJ2-5; clone_size: -; d_call: TRBD1; v_call: TRBV5-4; cdr3_nt: TGTGCCAGCAGCTTCAGGGACAGGGGGCGAGAGACCCAGTACTTC; cdr3_aa: CASSFRDRGRETQYF
j_call: TRBJ2-5; clone_size: -; d_call: TRBD1; v_call: TRBV10-3; cdr3_nt: TGTGCCATCAGTGAGTTCTCGACAGGGCCCCAAGAGACCCAGTACTTC; cdr3_aa: CAISEFSTGPQETQYF
j_call: TRBJ2-1; clone_size: -; d_call: -; v_call: TRBV9; cdr3_nt: TGTGCCAGCAGCCCAGAAGGAGGGGGACAGTTTTACAATGAGCAGTTCTTC; cdr3_aa: CASSPEGGGQFYNEQFF
j_call: TRBJ1-2; clone_size: -; d_call: TRBD1; v_call: TRBV6-1; cdr3_nt: TGTGCCAGCAGCCTGGGACAGGAAGGCGGCTACACCTTC; cdr3_aa: CASSLGQEGGYTF
j_call: TRBJ2-3; clone_size: -; d_call: -; v_call: TRBV30; cdr3_nt: TGTGCCTGGATTCTGAACGAGGGTACGCAGTATTTT; cdr3_aa: CAWILNEGTQYF
j_call: TRBJ1-1; clone_size: -; d_call: -; v_call: TRBV5-5; cdr3_nt: TGTGCCAGCAGCTTGTACAGGACGACCACTGAAGCTTTCTTT; cdr3_aa: CASSLYRTTTEAFF
j_call: TRBJ2-7; clone_size: -; d_call: TRBD1; v_call: TRBV10-3; cdr3_nt: TGTGCCATCAGGGGGACAGGGACCTACGAGCAGTACTTC; cdr3_aa: CAIRGTGTYEQYF
j_call: TRBJ2-1; clone_size: -; d_call: TRBD1; v_call: TRBV4-1; cdr3_nt: TGCGCCAGCAGCCGGACAGGGTTCAATGAGCAGTTCTTC; cdr3_aa: CASSRTGFNEQFF
j_call: TRBJ2-3; clone_size: -; d_call: TRBD2; v_call: TRBV28; cdr3_nt: TGTGCCAGCAGTCAGACCCCGGGACTAGCGGGGGGACCATTTAGCACAGATACGCAGTATTTT; cdr3_aa: CASSQTPGLAGGPFSTDTQYF
j_call: TRBJ1-4; clone_size: -; d_call: -; v_call: TRBV11-2; cdr3_nt: TGTGCCAGCAGCCGCCAATCGGGTGTCTCGAATGAAAAACTGTTTTTT; cdr3_aa: CASSRQSGVSNEKLFF
j_call: TRBJ1-4; clone_size: -; d_call: -; v_call: TRBV5-1; cdr3_nt: TGCGCCAGCAGCTCCGGACAGCTAACTAATGAAAAACTGTTTTTT; cdr3_aa: CASSSGQLTNEKLFF
j_call: TRBJ1-6; clone_size: -; d_call: TRBD1; v_call: TRBV28; cdr3_nt: TGTGCCAGCAGTTTAGTCAGGGGGCGCAGTTCTCCCCTCCACTTT; cdr3_aa: CASSLVRGRSSPLHF
j_call: TRBJ2-5; clone_size: -; d_call: TRBD1; v_call: TRBV5-4; cdr3_nt: TGTGCCAGCAGCCCTGACAGGGGGCTTCAAGAGACCCAGTACTTC; cdr3_aa: CASSPDRGLQETQYF
j_call: TRBJ1-1; clone_size: -; d_call: -; v_call: TRBV7-6; cdr3_nt: TGTGCCAGCAGCTTAGGGCCGAGGATGAACACTGAAGCTTTCTTT; cdr3_aa: CASSLGPRMNTEAFF
j_call: TRBJ2-7; clone_size: -; d_call: -; v_call: TRBV7-2; cdr3_nt: TGTGCCAGCAGCCCCCCTATGGGGGGAAGGCAGTACTTC; cdr3_aa: CASSPPMGGRQYF
j_call: TRBJ1-4; clone_size: -; d_call: -; v_call: TRBV27; cdr3_nt: TGTGCCAGCAGTCCTCGACAGAATATTAATGAAAAACTGTTTTTT; cdr3_aa: CASSPRQNINEKLFF